This record looks at one T cell receptor (beta chain) sequence and its context. The germline CDR1 and CDR2 sequences are WSHSY and SAAADI. The length of the CDR3 is 16 residues. V dropped 3 bases and J dropped 1 base, with 14 bases sitting between them. Repertoires were generated with immunoSEQ multiplex PCR, while TCRdb's copy carries only in-frame clones and drops some. Among about 660,000 clones, around 89% were seen once, and the ten largest hold over 0.008%. This sample stems from a study of shared T cell receptors in the human thymus. These same data were also listed under a study on human thymus T cells. As reported in that work: Corrective heart surgery yielded the resections from which the thymus tissue came. There were highly overlapping thymic repertoires among unrelated individuals, as related research reported.

The sequence was obtained from a boy in the first two years of life with a congenital heart defect. V usage is TRBV10-2 and J usage is TRBJ2-3; D possibly corresponds to TRBD1 (5 bases). The sample comprised thymocytes. The CDR3 sequence: CASSEPQDLGTDTQYF. In DNA, the CDR3 is TGCGCCAGCAGTGAACCACAGGACCTCGGCACAGATACGCAGTATTTT.